The rows below give T cell receptor beta chains drawn from one sample of a study of T cell responses to AZD1222 COVID-19 vaccine. This table comes from immunoSEQ multiplex PCR, and its TCRdb copy is limited to in-frame clones, with some not included. Seen here are tens of thousands of clones, 85% to 90% observed once, and the top ten hold roughly a tenth. Sequencing was performed on peripheral blood, taken on day 0 of AZD1222 vaccination. The receptors were sampled from an adult in good health. CDR3s include the opening cysteine and the closing phenylalanine or tryptophan. A D gene is named only where the DNA matches it firmly. Rows may omit the clone size; those that give it use once, few, many or a size class.

CDR3: CASSTSRDRGLGEQFF
DNA: TGTGCCAGCAGTACTTCCCGGGACAGGGGGCTTGGTGAGCAGTTCTTC
V: TRBV27
J: TRBJ2-1
size: -
length: 16
D: TRBD1

CDR3: CASRPKGRYEQYF
DNA: TGTGCCAGCAGACCGAAAGGGCGGTACGAGCAGTACTTC
V: TRBV28
J: TRBJ2-7
size: -
length: 13
D: -

CDR3: CASSFQDGQGGGYTF
DNA: TGTGCCAGCAGTTTCCAGGACGGCCAGGGAGGAGGCTACACCTTC
V: TRBV28
J: TRBJ1-2
size: -
length: 15
D: -

CDR3: CASSLGATGELFF
DNA: TGTGCCAGCAGCTTGGGGGCTACCGGGGAGCTGTTTTTT
V: TRBV5-6
J: TRBJ2-2
size: -
length: 13
D: -

CDR3: CASGGESSYNEQFF
DNA: TGTGCCAGCGGGGGGGAGAGCTCCTACAATGAGCAGTTCTTC
V: TRBV6-6
J: TRBJ2-1
size: few
length: 14
D: TRBD2

CDR3: CASSLGQGATDTQYF
DNA: TGTGCCAGTAGTCTTGGACAGGGGGCAACAGATACGCAGTATTTT
V: TRBV19
J: TRBJ2-3
size: -
length: 15
D: TRBD1

CDR3: CASSLTPFYEQYF
DNA: TGTGCCAGCAGTCTGACACCTTTCTACGAGCAGTACTTC
V: TRBV6-5
J: TRBJ2-7
size: -
length: 13
D: -

CDR3: CASSRPGTTEAFF
DNA: TGTGCCAGCAGCCGTCCCGGGACCACTGAAGCTTTCTTT
V: TRBV12-3/TRBV12-4
J: TRBJ1-1
size: -
length: 13
D: -

CDR3: CASRMTGQGLGQPQHF
DNA: TGTGCCAGCAGGATGACGGGACAGGGGCTCGGTCAGCCCCAGCATTTT
V: TRBV27
J: TRBJ1-5
size: few
length: 16
D: TRBD1

CDR3: CASSLVGSQRGHGYTF
DNA: TGTGCCAGCAGCTTGGTTGGCAGCCAGCGGGGTCATGGCTACACCTTC
V: TRBV5-6
J: TRBJ1-2
size: once
length: 16
D: -

CDR3: CASSPPGDRGFYEQYF
DNA: TGTGCCAGCAGCCCCCCGGGGGACAGGGGTTTCTACGAGCAGTACTTC
V: TRBV11-2
J: TRBJ2-7
size: few
length: 16
D: TRBD1

CDR3: CASSLAGVAGELFF
DNA: TGTGCCAGCAGCTTGGCGGGAGTGGCCGGGGAGCTGTTTTTT
V: TRBV11-2
J: TRBJ2-2
size: -
length: 14
D: TRBD2

CDR3: CASATSTSSYEQYF
DNA: TGTGCCAGCGCGACTAGCACTTCCTCCTACGAGCAGTACTTC
V: TRBV6-5
J: TRBJ2-7
size: -
length: 14
D: TRBD2

CDR3: CASSPRRDTQYF
DNA: TGTGCCAGCAGCCCCCGGCGAGATACGCAGTATTTT
V: TRBV5-6
J: TRBJ2-3
size: -
length: 12
D: -

CDR3: CASSLGPSGTGELFF
DNA: TGTGCCAGCAGCTTGGGGCCTAGTGGCACCGGGGAGCTGTTTTTT
V: TRBV7-2
J: TRBJ2-2
size: -
length: 15
D: -

CDR3: CASSVALGRAGDEKLFF
DNA: TGTGCCAGCAGCGTAGCCTTGGGGCGGGCAGGGGATGAAAAACTGTTTTTT
V: TRBV9
J: TRBJ1-4
size: -
length: 17
D: -

CDR3: CASSAQTGPNYGYTF
DNA: TGTGCCAGCAGCGCCCAGACAGGGCCTAACTATGGCTACACCTTC
V: TRBV11-2
J: TRBJ1-2
size: once
length: 15
D: TRBD1